These 6 T cell receptor beta chains share one sample of origin, sequenced in a study of spatial heterogeneity in lung cancer. Time point of the sample: sample taken at primary tumor resection. Unsorted samples of tumor, nontumor lung or frozen PBMC had their whole RNA sequenced. TCRdb reprocessed the 5' RACE reads via MiXCR and lists one record per CDR3 protein. Among fewer than 45,000 distinct CDR3 sequences, about 6.7% were seen once, and the ten largest hold around 43%. Here the sequenced sample was PBMCs, taken at surgery. The receptors shown here come from a female donor with early-stage non-small cell lung cancer.

There are many counts of this clonotype. V gene TRBV29-1 combines with J gene TRBJ2-1, with D tentatively TRBD1 (5 bases). CDR3 length: 13 residues. V dropped 3 bases and J dropped 2 bases, with 8 bases sitting between them. The V gene's germline CDR1 is SQVTM and CDR2 ANQGSEA. The CDR3 coding sequence is TGCAGCGTTGATGCAGGGACCTACAATGAGCAGTTCTTC. It yields the protein CSVDAGTYNEQFF.

This clonotype was picked up many times. The chain links TRBV6-5 to TRBJ2-3; D is unresolved. Germline V gives CDR1 MNHEY, CDR2 SVGAGI. V was pared by 7 bases and J by 0 bases, with 8 bases between. This CDR3 comprises 13 residues. CDR3: CASTYTSTDTQYF. CDR3 sequence (DNA): TGTGCCAGCACGTACACAAGCACAGATACGCAGTATTTT.

This clonotype was seen repeatedly, ten times or more. The rearrangement uses TRBV20-1 and TRBJ2-7; perhaps D is TRBD1 or TRBD2 (6 bases each). Per the germline V gene, CDR1 is DFQATT and CDR2 is SNEGSKA (reference sequence). The CDR3 is made up of 13 amino acids. Trimming took 0 bases from V and 7 from J, leaving 13 bases between them. The CDR3 sequence is CSARDPGEEEQYF. The CDR3, as DNA: TGCAGTGCTAGAGATCCAGGGGAGGAAGAGCAGTACTTC.

This clonotype was observed a handful of times. The chain employs TRBV20-1 and TRBJ2-7, with 7 bases fitting TRBD2. The CDR3 covers 12 residues. The trim removed 6 bases at V and 2 bases at J, leaving 4 bases unmatched. In germline, CDR1 is DFQATT, CDR2 SNEGSKA (reference sequence). The CDR3 spells CSARLAAYEQYF. The CDR3, as DNA: TGCAGTGCAAGACTAGCAGCCTACGAGCAGTACTTC.

This sequence joins TRBV12-3 or TRBV12-4 and TRBJ2-5; 9 bases align to TRBD2. The V and J ends lost 0 bases and 5 bases, in that order; junction bases with no gene match: 7. The CDR3 has 16 residues. CDR3 sequence: CASSLAQAGGRETQYF. CDR3 nucleotide sequence: TGTGCCAGCAGTTTAGCGCAAGCGGGGGGACGGGAGACCCAGTACTTC.

With regard to this clonotype: One end of the junction fails to match germline, which may point to a read error. The rearrangement joins TRBV19 to TRBJ1-2; a weak D match, TRBD1 (5 bases). In germline, CDR1 is LNHDA, CDR2 SQIVND (reference sequence). The CDR3 spans 11 residues. The CDR3 DNA reads as TGTGCCAGTAGTACCCTCCGGGACTTAGACTTC. Protein product: CASSTLRDLDF. Full variable domain (outside the CDR3, taken from reference TRBV19 and TRBJ1-2): DGGITQSPKYLFRKEGQNVTLSCEQNLNHDAMYWYRQDPGQGLRLIYYSQIVNDFQKGDIAEGYSVSREKKESFPLTVTSAQKNPTAFYLCASSTLRDLDFGSGTRLTVV.